The rows below give T cell receptor beta chains drawn from one sample of a study of response to subunit inactivated influenza vaccine. TCRdb passed the RT-PCR reads through MiXCR, listing each CDR3 protein once. This sample has about 540,000 distinct CDR3 sequences, with approximately 24% found just once. The data also belong to a second study, concerning T cells expressing NK-cell markers.

The specimen comprised CD4+ T cells sorted from PBMCs, sampled roughly 13 days after vaccination. These receptors were taken from a man aged 50-59 years who received an inactivated influenza vaccine. Both conserved end residues are part of each CDR3. D genes are given only for firm matches. Clone size appears in some rows only: once, few, many, or a class for an expanded clone.

V: TRBV11-2; J: TRBJ2-4; D: TRBD2; size: once; CDR3: CASSPGREALNIQYF; DNA: TGTGCCAGCAGCCCAGGGCGGGAGGCCCTAAACATTCAGTACTTC
V: TRBV3-1; J: TRBJ2-1; D: TRBD1; size: .; CDR3: CASSQPGQRAGQFF; DNA: TGTGCCAGCAGCCAACCGGGACAGAGAGCCGGGCAGTTCTTC
V: TRBV5-4; J: TRBJ2-3; D: TRBD2; size: .; CDR3: CASSSKSSGGTDTQYF; DNA: TGTGCCAGCAGCTCCAAGTCTAGCGGGGGCACAGATACGCAGTATTTT
V: TRBV18; J: TRBJ2-1; D: TRBD1; size: .; CDR3: CASSPRTGEYEQFF; DNA: TGTGCCAGCTCGCCGCGGACAGGGGAATATGAGCAGTTCTTC
V: TRBV10-3; J: TRBJ2-2; D: .; size: .; CDR3: CAISESEGPNTGELFF; DNA: TGTGCCATCAGTGAGTCTGAGGGCCCGAACACCGGGGAGCTGTTTTTT
V: TRBV3-1; J: TRBJ2-7; D: .; size: many; CDR3: CASSLLPYEQYF; DNA: TGTGCCAGCAGCCTGCTCCCCTACGAGCAGTACTTC
V: TRBV20-1; J: TRBJ2-7; D: TRBD2; size: .; CDR3: CSARGGGTSGTSTYEQYF; DNA: TGCAGTGCTAGAGGGGGGGGGACTAGCGGGACCAGTACCTACGAGCAGTACTTC
V: TRBV5-1; J: TRBJ1-1; D: TRBD1; size: many; CDR3: CASSLGTGANTEAFF; DNA: TGTGCCAGCAGCCTCGGGACAGGGGCGAACACTGAAGCTTTCTTT
V: TRBV5-6; J: TRBJ2-2; D: .; size: .; CDR3: CASSWRRNTGELFF; DNA: TGTGCCAGCAGCTGGCGCCGGAACACCGGGGAGCTGTTTTTT
V: TRBV11-2; J: TRBJ2-7; D: TRBD2; size: few; CDR3: CASSLWVLAGGSTYEQYF; DNA: TGTGCCAGCAGCTTATGGGTACTAGCGGGAGGCTCGACCTACGAGCAGTACTTC
V: TRBV20-1; J: TRBJ1-6; D: TRBD1; size: few; CDR3: CSARETGQAQSPLHF; DNA: TGCAGTGCTAGAGAAACGGGACAGGCGCAATCACCCCTCCACTTT
V: TRBV7-9; J: TRBJ1-1; D: TRBD1; size: few; CDR3: CASSTSDRASTEAFF; DNA: TGTGCCAGCAGCACCTCGGACAGGGCGAGCACTGAAGCTTTCTTT
V: TRBV4-3; J: TRBJ2-5; D: TRBD2; size: few; CDR3: CASSLKRGGSGETQYF; DNA: TGCGCCAGCAGCCTTAAGCGGGGGGGCTCCGGCGAGACCCAGTACTTC